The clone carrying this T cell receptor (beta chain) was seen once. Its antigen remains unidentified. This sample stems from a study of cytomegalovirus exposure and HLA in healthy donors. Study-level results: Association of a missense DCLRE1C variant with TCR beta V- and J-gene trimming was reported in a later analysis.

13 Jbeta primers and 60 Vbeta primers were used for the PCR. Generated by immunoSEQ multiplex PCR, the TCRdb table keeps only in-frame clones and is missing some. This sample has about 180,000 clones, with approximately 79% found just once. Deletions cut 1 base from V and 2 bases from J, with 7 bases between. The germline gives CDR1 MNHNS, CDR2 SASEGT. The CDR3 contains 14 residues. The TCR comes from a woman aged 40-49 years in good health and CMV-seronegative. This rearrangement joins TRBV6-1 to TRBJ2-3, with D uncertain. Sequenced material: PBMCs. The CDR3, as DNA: TGTGCCAGCAGTGAAGACGACTTCACAGATACGCAGTATTTT. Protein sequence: CASSEDDFTDTQYF.